These 8 T cell receptor beta chains originate from one sample sequenced in a study of vaccination and CD4 T cells after COVID-19. Treatment: roughly 10-day PBMC culture with coronavirus spike peptide pools or control peptides (ViraFEST assay). Their antigens are not known. Sequencing of cultured CD4+ T cell DNA used the Oncomine TCR Beta short-read assay. TCRdb redid the calling of the PCR reads with MiXCR, one entry per CDR3 protein. The table shows around 20,000 distinct CDR3 sequences, with 55% to 70% occurring only once. Sequencing was performed on CD4+ T cells from blood, cultured in vitro, taken after SARS-CoV-2 vaccination. The origin of the receptors is a human donor who had recovered from COVID-19.

This clonotype was detected only a few times. This sequence joins TRBV12-3 or TRBV12-4 and TRBJ1-5; the D is unclear. The V and J ends lost 2 bases and 3 bases respectively, with 8 bases between them. This CDR3 is built from 14 residues. In DNA form, the CDR3 reads TGTGCCAGCAGTTTATCGGGAAACAATCAGCCCCAGCATTTT. It translates to CASSLSGNNQPQHF.

The chain has TRBV20-1 and TRBJ2-3; 9 bases line up with TRBD1. Trimming took 2 bases from V and 0 from J; bases not matched to a gene: 9. This CDR3 comprises 17 residues. Germline CDR1 is DFQATT and CDR2 is SNEGSKA (reference sequence). CDR3 sequence reads: CSARRNTGTGSTDTQYF. CDR3 nucleotide sequence: TGCAGTGCTAGACGTAACACCGGGACAGGGAGCACAGATACGCAGTATTTT.

The chain has TRBV6-1 and TRBJ1-4, with 7 nucleotides matching TRBD1. The V gene end was trimmed by 5 bases and the J gene end by 4 bases; junction bases not matched to a gene: 7. The CDR3 length is 15 residues. Germline CDR1 and CDR2: MNHNS and SASEGT. CDR3 amino acids: CASSRARQGNEKLFF. The CDR3 DNA is TGTGCCAGCAGTCGAGCCCGACAGGGTAATGAAAAACTGTTTTTT.

There are a few counts of this clonotype. The genes are TRBV2 and TRBJ1-2; possible D gene TRBD1, 5 bases. V was clipped by 3 bases and J by 4 bases, with 15 bases between them. Germline V gene data show CDR1 as SNHLY and CDR2 as FYNNEI. The CDR3 runs 15 residues. As DNA, the CDR3 is TGTGCCAGCAGTGAGCGGAGAGGGGTGGCCTATGGCTACACCTTC. This encodes CASSERRGVAYGYTF.

This chain joins TRBV30 and TRBJ1-5; TRBD1 is a possible D gene (5 bases). V was clipped by 0 bases and J by 4 bases, with 7 bases between them. This CDR3 is built from 13 residues. Germline CDR1 and CDR2: GTSNPN and SVGIG (reference sequence). The chain's CDR3 is CAWSVDSNQPQHF. Written as DNA, the CDR3 is TGTGCCTGGAGTGTAGACAGTAATCAGCCCCAGCATTTT. Complete variable domain (other parts from reference TRBV30 and TRBJ1-5): SQTIHQWPATLVQPVGSPLSLECTVEGTSNPNLYWYRQAAGRGLQLLFYSVGIGQISSEVPQNLSASRPQDRQFILSSKKLLLSDSGFYLCAWSVDSNQPQHFGDGTRLSIL.

The genes are TRBV12-3 or TRBV12-4 and TRBJ2-7, with no clear D. V was trimmed by 4 bases and J by 3 bases, leaving 10 bases between them. The length of the CDR3 is 13 residues. The CDR3 DNA sequence: TGTGCCAGCAGTTGGTCCGACTTCTACGAGCAGTACTTC. This codes for CASSWSDFYEQYF.

This clonotype is judged medium-sized. This chain uses TRBV7-2 with TRBJ1-1, with no clear D. Per germline, CDR1 SGHTA and CDR2 FQGNSA. The CDR3 loop spans 14 amino acids. Trimming cost V 4 bases and J 7 bases, with 16 bases left between them. The CDR3 region is CASSSQSDRFEAFF. DNA for the CDR3: TGTGCCAGCAGCTCGCAATCGGACCGGTTTGAAGCTTTCTTT. The entire variable domain, with the rest obtained from reference TRBV7-2 and TRBJ1-1, is as follows: GAGVSQSPSNKVTEKGKDVELRCDPISGHTALYWYRQSLGQGLEFLIYFQGNSAPDKSGLPSDRFSAERTGGSVSTLTIQRTQQEDSAVYLCASSSQSDRFEAFFGQGTRLTVV.

This sequence joins TRBV30 and TRBJ2-5, with D possibly being TRBD1 (6 bases). From germline, CDR1 is GTSNPN and CDR2 SVGIG (reference sequence). The CDR3 spans 14 residues. Trimming took off 1 base at V and 2 bases at J, with 11 bases between the two ends. CDR3 sequence reads: CAWSGDRWQETQYF. CDR3 DNA sequence: TGTGCCTGGAGTGGCGACAGGTGGCAAGAGACCCAGTACTTC.